The 22 T cell receptor beta chains in this list originate from one sample, sequenced in a study of Graves' ophthalmopathy and Graves' hyperthyroidism. Investigators amplified TCR beta CDR3 regions from RNA transcripts. First-round RT-PCR used HTBI primers; second-round multiplex PCR followed. TCRdb re-called the multiplex PCR reads through MiXCR, storing one row per CDR3 protein. The profile shows some 1.1 million distinct CDR3 sequences, around a third of them singletons. The sample comprised peripheral blood or thyroid tissue (not recorded which). Source of these receptors: an adult man with Graves' hyperthyroidism.

In its sample, this clonotype was seen many times. The rearrangement joins TRBV6-1 to TRBJ1-5; no definite D call. This CDR3 has 12 residues. The V end lost 6 bases, the J end lost 3 bases, and 6 bases lay between the germline ends. Germline V gene sequence: CDR1 MNHNS, CDR2 SASEGT. The CDR3 DNA sequence: TGTGCCAGCAGGCACGACAATCAGCCCCAGCATTTT. Protein product: CASRHDNQPQHF.

Note on this clonotype: A junction end diverges from the germline sequence, so it may reflect a read error. The CDR3 is CTSRDLGGGNQPQHF. The CDR3 nucleotides read TGCACCAGCAGAGATCTTGGAGGTGGCAATCAGCCCCAGCATTTT. The V and J genes are TRBV10-1 and TRBJ1-5; D remains unclear. CDR1 WNHNN and CDR2 SYGVQD come from the germline V gene (reference sequence). The CDR3 has 15 residues.

The chain joins TRBV7-9 to TRBJ2-2; 11 nucleotides match TRBD2. The CDR3 covers 16 residues. After removal of 5 bases from V and 3 bases from J, the junction contained 5 bases not matched to a gene. Germline CDR1 is SEHNR and CDR2 is FQNEAQ (reference sequence). Written as DNA, the CDR3 is TGTGCCAGCAGCGCACTAGCGGGAGTCCACACCGGGGAGCTGTTTTTT. The encoded protein is CASSALAGVHTGELFF. Supplemented by reference TRBV7-9 and TRBJ2-2, the full variable domain reads DTGVSQNPRHKITKRGQNVTFRCDPISEHNRLYWYRQTLGQGPEFLTYFQNEAQLEKSRLLSDRFSAERPKGSFSTLEIQRTEQGDSAMYLCASSALAGVHTGELFFGEGSRLTVL.

The CDR3 coding sequence is TGTGCCATCAAAGGGACAGGGGTCATGAACACTGAAGCTTTCTTT. Translation: CAIKGTGVMNTEAFF. V and J are TRBV10-3 and TRBJ1-1, with TRBD1 matching 10 bases. The CDR3 spans 15 residues. Germline trimming cut 7 bases from V and 0 bases from J; bases unmatched to any gene: 5. Germline V gene data show CDR1 as ENHRY and CDR2 as SYGVKD.

The CDR3 DNA reads as TGTGCCAGCAGCCTCCCGACAGGGGACAAAGGGATCCACGAGCAGTACTTC. It yields the protein CASSLPTGDKGIHEQYF. J is TRBJ2-7 and V is TRBV6-2 or TRBV6-3; 8 bases are shared with TRBD1. Trimming cost V 6 bases and J 5 bases; bases outside gene matches: 18. Per germline, CDR1 MNHEY and CDR2 SVGEGT. The CDR3 has 17 amino acids.

The chain links TRBV20-1 to TRBJ1-1, with 9 bases lining up with TRBD1. Germline V gives CDR1 DFQATT, CDR2 SNEGSKA (reference sequence). The CDR3 loop spans 17 amino acids. With V trimmed by 2 bases and J by 4 bases, 14 bases remained unmatched. Here the CDR3 reads CSARLQGPGTGSTEAFF. The CDR3, as DNA: TGCAGTGCTAGACTTCAGGGCCCTGGGACAGGGAGCACTGAAGCTTTCTTT.

V usage is TRBV12-3 or TRBV12-4 and J usage is TRBJ2-5; D gene ambiguous. The CDR3 extends over 15 amino acids. Between the trimmed V and J ends, which lost 6 bases and 2 bases, there was a span of 16 bases. CDR3 nucleotide sequence: TGTGCCAGCAGACCCAGGCGTTATGGGCAAGAGACCCAGTACTTC. It yields the protein CASRPRRYGQETQYF.

This chain joins TRBV27 and TRBJ2-7, with a tentative D call TRBD1 (6 bases). Germline CDR1 MNHEY, CDR2 SMNVEV (reference sequence). The CDR3 loop spans 17 amino acids. V lost 0 bases and J 2 bases, leaving 17 bases between the germline ends. This CDR3 is CASSLSTRDNDPYEQYF. The CDR3 DNA sequence: TGTGCCAGCAGTTTATCGACCCGGGACAACGATCCCTACGAGCAGTACTTC.

This clonotype came up once. The chain has TRBV7-2 and TRBJ2-7; 8 nucleotides agree with TRBD1. After removal of 5 bases from V and 6 bases from J, the junction contained 9 bases not matched to a gene. The CDR3 is 14 amino acids. Germline-derived CDR1 and CDR2 are SGHTA and FQGNSA. The CDR3 nucleotides are TGTGCCAGCAGCATCGCCGGGACAGGAGGCGAGCAGTACTTC. Translated: CASSIAGTGGEQYF.

Notes on this clonotype: A much larger clone lies a single base off, so this may be a read error. V and J are TRBV7-9 and TRBJ2-7; 11 positions match TRBD2. CDR3 length equals 15 residues. Germline CDR1 is SEHNR and CDR2 is FQNEAQ (reference sequence). The CDR3 DNA sequence: TGTGCCAGCAGTCGAACTAGCGGGAGAGGTTACGAGCAGTGCTTC. The encoded protein is CASSRTSGRGYEQCF.

The J gene is TRBJ1-5, the V gene TRBV7-9, with a tentative D call TRBD1 (6 bases). Looked up from germline, CDR1 is SEHNR and CDR2 is FQNEAQ (reference sequence). Trimming removed 8 bases from V and 6 bases from J, with 20 bases in between. The CDR3 has 15 residues. Here the CDR3 reads CASSHEGVEAQPQHF. In DNA form, the CDR3 reads TGTGCCAGCTCCCATGAGGGGGTGGAGGCTCAGCCCCAGCATTTT.

This clonotype is a singleton in its sample. The chain couples TRBV2 to TRBJ1-2, with TRBD1 as a possible D gene (6 bases). Germline V gene data show CDR1 as SNHLY and CDR2 as FYNNEI. The CDR3 totals 13 residues. V was shortened by 6 bases and J by 8 bases, with 16 bases between the two germline ends. DNA for the CDR3: TGTGCCAGCAGGACGGAACACAGGGACGGCTACACCTTC. This encodes CASRTEHRDGYTF. The full variable domain, its missing parts supplied by reference TRBV2 and TRBJ1-2, is EPEVTQTPSHQVTQMGQEVILRCVPISNHLYFYWYRQILGQKVEFLVSFYNNEISEKSEIFDDQFSVERPDGSNFTLKIRSTKLEDSAMYFCASRTEHRDGYTFGSGTRLTVV.

This clonotype was seen a single time. The chain is built from TRBV29-1 and TRBJ1-2; a weak D match, TRBD1 (5 bases). Germline assignment: CDR1 SQVTM and CDR2 ANQGSEA. The CDR3 is 13 amino acids. V lost 5 bases, J lost 7 bases, and 17 bases lay in between. CDR3: CSVLSGIALGYTF. CDR3 sequence (DNA): TGCAGCGTTCTGTCAGGGATCGCTCTTGGCTACACCTTC.

This clonotype was seen a few times. The chain uses TRBV12-3 or TRBV12-4 and TRBJ2-7; weak D call: TRBD1 (6 bases). The CDR3 loop spans 13 amino acids. Trimming shortened V by 5 bases and J by 8 bases, and 16 bases separated the two germline ends. In DNA, the CDR3 is TGTGCCAGCAGTCTGGGCCCTACAGGGAAGCAGTACTTC. Amino acids: CASSLGPTGKQYF.

The rearrangement links TRBV25-1 to TRBJ1-1; D is ambiguous. Per the germline V gene, CDR1 is MGHDK and CDR2 is SYGVNS. V lost 4 bases, J lost 0 bases, and 12 bases lay in between. The CDR3 runs to 15 residues. The CDR3 nucleotides read TGTGCCAGCAGTGCAAGCCCGAGCGTGAACACTGAAGCTTTCTTT. This encodes CASSASPSVNTEAFF.

As to this clonotype: A read error may be the cause here, since a much bigger clone is one base away. The genes are TRBV20-1 and TRBJ1-2; D gene ambiguous. Germline-derived CDR1 and CDR2 are DFQATT and SNEGSKA (reference sequence). This CDR3 contains 11 residues. CDR3: CSASPSSGYAF. In DNA form, the CDR3 reads TGCAGTGCTAGTCCTTCGTCAGGCTACGCCTTC.

This clonotype was counted many times. The rearrangement links TRBV10-2 to TRBJ2-7, with 11 bases matching TRBD1. The CDR3 is made up of 16 amino acids. The germline V gene encodes CDR1 WSHSY and CDR2 SAAADI. V was pared by 3 bases and J by 7 bases, with 11 bases of the junction left unmatched. For the CDR3, the DNA is TGCGCCAGCAGTGAACAACCGGGACAGGGGGTTGATGAGCAGTACTTC. This codes for CASSEQPGQGVDEQYF.

This clonotype was counted many times. The rearrangement joins TRBV9 to TRBJ2-7, with a weak D call TRBD1 (6 bases). V dropped 4 bases and J dropped 0 bases, with 14 bases sitting between them. CDR3 length: 15 amino acids. The germline V gene has CDR1 SGDLS and CDR2 YYNGEE. The CDR3 DNA sequence: TGTGCCAGCAGCTACGGACAGACACCCTCCTACGAGCAGTACTTC. Translation gives CASSYGQTPSYEQYF.

The chain carries TRBV10-3 and TRBJ2-3; D possibly corresponds to TRBD1 (6 bases). The germline V gene has CDR1 ENHRY and CDR2 SYGVKD. Trimming removed 10 bases from V and 2 bases from J, with 13 bases in between. The CDR3 has 13 amino acids. CDR3 DNA sequence: TGTGCCAATTATCGGACAGACACAGATACGCAGTATTTT. Translation gives CANYRTDTDTQYF.

CDR3 sequence reads: CSASEARTGKRYGYTF. The CDR3 region has the DNA TGCAGTGCTAGTGAGGCCAGGACAGGGAAAAGATATGGCTACACCTTC. The chain employs TRBV20-1 and TRBJ1-2; TRBD1 matches 8 bases. Germline loops: CDR1 DFQATT, CDR2 SNEGSKA (reference sequence). The V segment lost 3 bases and the J segment 5 bases; nucleotides outside the gene matches: 14. The CDR3 is 16 amino acids.

Points on this clonotype: This may come from a read error, since a much larger clone is one base off. The rearrangement joins TRBV19 to TRBJ1-1, with TRBD1 identical over 9 bases. With 3 bases clipped from V and 6 bases from J, the junction kept 11 bases outside the gene matches. The CDR3 loop spans 16 amino acids. Germline V gene sequence: CDR1 LNHDA, CDR2 SQIVND (reference sequence). The CDR3 DNA reads TGTGCCAGTAGTATTTCCCTGACAGGGGGAAACGCTGAAGCTTTCTTT. This translates into CASSISLTGGNAEAFF. The variable domain in full, completed from reference TRBV19 and TRBJ1-1, reads DGGITQSPKYLFRKEGQNVTLSCEQNLNHDAMYWYRQDPGQGLRLIYYSQIVNDFQKGDIAEGYSVSREKKESFPLTVTSAQKNPTAFYLCASSISLTGGNAEAFFGQGTRLTVV.

This clonotype has a count of ten or more. The chain couples TRBV9 to TRBJ1-2; tentatively, D is TRBD1 (5 bases). V dropped 3 bases and J dropped 3 bases, with 18 bases sitting between them. CDR1 is SGDLS and CDR2 is YYNGEE in the germline V gene. CDR3 length: 16 residues. In DNA, the CDR3 is TGTGCCAGCAGCGCTGCGAGGGCACGGGGCGACTATGGCTACACCTTC. This codes for CASSAARARGDYGYTF. Supplemented by reference TRBV9 and TRBJ1-2, the full variable domain reads DSGVTQTPKHLITATGQRVTLRCSPRSGDLSVYWYQQSLDQGLQFLIQYYNGEERAKGNILERFSAQQFPDLHSELNLSSLELGDSALYFCASSAARARGDYGYTFGSGTRLTVV.